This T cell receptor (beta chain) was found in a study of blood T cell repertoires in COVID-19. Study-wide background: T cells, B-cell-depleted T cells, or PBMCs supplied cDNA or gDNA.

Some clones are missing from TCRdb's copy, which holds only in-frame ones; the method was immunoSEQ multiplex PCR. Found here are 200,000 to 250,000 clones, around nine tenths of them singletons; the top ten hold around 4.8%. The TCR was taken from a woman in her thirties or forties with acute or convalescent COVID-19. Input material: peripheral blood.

CDR3 in amino acids: CGHGAREKLFF. CDR3 bases: TGCGGACACGGTGCGAGGGAAAAACTGTTTTTT. This rearrangement joins TRBV20-1 to TRBJ1-4; tentatively, D is TRBD1 (5 bases). The CDR3 consists of 11 residues. CDR1 DFQATT and CDR2 SNEGSKA come from the germline V gene (reference sequence).